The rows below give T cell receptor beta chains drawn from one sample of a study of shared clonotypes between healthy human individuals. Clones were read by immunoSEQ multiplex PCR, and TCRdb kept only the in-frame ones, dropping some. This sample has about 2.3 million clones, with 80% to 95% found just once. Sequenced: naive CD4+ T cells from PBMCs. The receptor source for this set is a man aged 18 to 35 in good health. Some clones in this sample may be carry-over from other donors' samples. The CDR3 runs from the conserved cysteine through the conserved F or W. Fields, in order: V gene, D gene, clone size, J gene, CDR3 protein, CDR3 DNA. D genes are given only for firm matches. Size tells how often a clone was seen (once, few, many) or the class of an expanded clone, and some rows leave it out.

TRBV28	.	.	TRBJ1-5	CASSFLPGNQPQHF	TGTGCCAGCAGTTTTCTCCCGGGTAATCAGCCCCAGCATTTT
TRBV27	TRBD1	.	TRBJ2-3	CASREQGPSPDTQYF	TGTGCCAGCAGGGAACAGGGGCCCTCCCCAGATACGCAGTATTTT
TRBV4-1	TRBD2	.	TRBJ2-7	CASSLGLADEQYF	TGCGCCAGCAGCCTGGGACTAGCAGACGAGCAGTACTTC
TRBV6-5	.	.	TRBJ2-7	CASSYERAASSYEQYF	TGTGCCAGCAGTTATGAGCGGGCAGCCTCCTCCTACGAGCAGTACTTC
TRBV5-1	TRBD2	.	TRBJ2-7	CATAYGLADLYEQYF	TGCGCCACCGCATACGGACTAGCGGACTTATACGAGCAGTACTTC
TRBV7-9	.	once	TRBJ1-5	CASSLSAVGGQPQHF	TGTGCCAGCAGCTTATCCGCCGTGGGCGGGCAGCCCCAGCATTTT
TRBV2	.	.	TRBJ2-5	CASSVSSEQETQYF	TGTGCCAGCAGTGTGTCTAGCGAACAAGAGACCCAGTACTTC
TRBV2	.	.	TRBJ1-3	CASSVLGNTIYF	TGTGCCAGCAGTGTACTTGGAAACACCATATATTTT
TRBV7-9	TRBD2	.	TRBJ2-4	CASSPPTSGRELAKNIQYF	TGTGCCAGCAGCCCACCGACTAGCGGGAGAGAGTTAGCCAAAAACATTCAGTACTTC
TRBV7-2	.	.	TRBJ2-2	CASSIDRVGLFF	TGTGCCAGCAGCATCGATCGGGTGGGGCTGTTTTTT
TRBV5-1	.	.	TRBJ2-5	CASSLALGGQETQYF	TGCGCCAGCAGCTTGGCCTTGGGGGGCCAAGAGACCCAGTACTTC
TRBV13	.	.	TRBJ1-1	CASSPTGYGEAFF	TGTGCCAGCAGCCCTACGGGGTATGGGGAAGCTTTCTTT
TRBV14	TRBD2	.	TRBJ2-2	CASSQFGGRGTGELFF	TGTGCCAGCAGCCAATTCGGCGGGAGGGGCACCGGGGAGCTGTTTTTT
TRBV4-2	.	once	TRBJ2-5	CASSQTLQETQYF	TGTGCCAGCAGCCAAACTCTCCAAGAGACCCAGTACTTC
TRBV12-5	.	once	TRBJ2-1	CASGLVGGEQFF	TGTGCTAGTGGTTTGGTAGGGGGAGAGCAGTTCTTC
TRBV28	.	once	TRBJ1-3	CASSGSWWEERIGNTIYF	TGTGCCAGCAGTGGAAGTTGGTGGGAGGAGCGAATTGGAAACACCATATATTTT
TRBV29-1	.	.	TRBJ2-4	CSAAQGSKAKNIQYF	TGCAGCGCCGCACAGGGAAGCAAGGCCAAAAACATTCAGTACTTC